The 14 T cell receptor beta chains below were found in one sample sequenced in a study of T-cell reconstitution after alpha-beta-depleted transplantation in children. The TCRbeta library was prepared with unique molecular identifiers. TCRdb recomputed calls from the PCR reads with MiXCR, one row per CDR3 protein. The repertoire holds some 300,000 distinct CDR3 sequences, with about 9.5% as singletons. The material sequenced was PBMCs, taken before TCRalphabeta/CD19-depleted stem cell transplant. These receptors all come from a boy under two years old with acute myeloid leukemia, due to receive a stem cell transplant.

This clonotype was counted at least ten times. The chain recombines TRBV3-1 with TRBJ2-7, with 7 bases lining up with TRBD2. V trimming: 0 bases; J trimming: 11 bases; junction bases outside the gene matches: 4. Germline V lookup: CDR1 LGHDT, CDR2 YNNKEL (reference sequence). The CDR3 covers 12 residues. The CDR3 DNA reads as TGTGCCAGCAGCCAAGATTCAGCGGGAAAGTACTTC. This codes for CASSQDSAGKYF.

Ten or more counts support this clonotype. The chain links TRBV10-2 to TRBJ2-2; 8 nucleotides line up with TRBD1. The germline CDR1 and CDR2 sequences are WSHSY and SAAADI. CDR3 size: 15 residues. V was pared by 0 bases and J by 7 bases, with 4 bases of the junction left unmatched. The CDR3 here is CASSESRQGSGELFF. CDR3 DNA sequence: TGCGCCAGCAGTGAGTCGAGACAGGGGAGCGGGGAGCTGTTTTTT.

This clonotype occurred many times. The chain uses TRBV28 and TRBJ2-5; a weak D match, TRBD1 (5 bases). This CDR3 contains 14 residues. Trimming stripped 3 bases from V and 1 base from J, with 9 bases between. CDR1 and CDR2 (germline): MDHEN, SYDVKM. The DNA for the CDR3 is TGTGCCAGCAGTTTGCGACAGCCCCAAGAGACCCAGTACTTC. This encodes CASSLRQPQETQYF.

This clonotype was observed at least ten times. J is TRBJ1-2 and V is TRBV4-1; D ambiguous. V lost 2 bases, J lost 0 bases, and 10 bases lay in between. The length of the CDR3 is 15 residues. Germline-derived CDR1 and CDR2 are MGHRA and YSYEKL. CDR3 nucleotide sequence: TGCGCCAGCAGCCAATTCTGGGGTGCTAACTATGGCTACACCTTC. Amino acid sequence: CASSQFWGANYGYTF.

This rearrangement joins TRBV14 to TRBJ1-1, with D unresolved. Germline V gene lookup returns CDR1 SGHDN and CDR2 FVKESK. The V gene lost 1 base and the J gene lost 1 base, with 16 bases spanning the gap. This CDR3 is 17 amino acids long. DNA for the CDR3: TGTGCCAGCAGCCAAGGACTTGAAACTCGGCGGAACACTGAAGCTTTCTTT. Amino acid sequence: CASSQGLETRRNTEAFF.

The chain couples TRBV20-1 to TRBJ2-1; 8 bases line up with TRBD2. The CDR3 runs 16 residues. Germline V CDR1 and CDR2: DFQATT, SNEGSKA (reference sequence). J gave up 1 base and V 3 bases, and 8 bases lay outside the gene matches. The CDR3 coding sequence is TGCAGTGCTAGCCACCTACAGCGGGAGTCCTACAATGAGCAGTTCTTC. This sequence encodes CSASHLQRESYNEQFF.

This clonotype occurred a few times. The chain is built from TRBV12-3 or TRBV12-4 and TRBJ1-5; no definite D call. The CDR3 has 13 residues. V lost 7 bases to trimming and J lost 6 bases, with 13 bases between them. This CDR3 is CASTHRGIQPQHF. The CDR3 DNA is TGTGCCAGCACCCACCGGGGAATTCAGCCCCAGCATTTT.

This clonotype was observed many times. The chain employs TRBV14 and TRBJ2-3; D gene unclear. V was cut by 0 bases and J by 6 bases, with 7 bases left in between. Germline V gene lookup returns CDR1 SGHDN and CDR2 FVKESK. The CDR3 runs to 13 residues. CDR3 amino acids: CASSQDSLDTQYF. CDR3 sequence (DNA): TGTGCCAGCAGCCAAGACAGCTTGGATACGCAGTATTTT.

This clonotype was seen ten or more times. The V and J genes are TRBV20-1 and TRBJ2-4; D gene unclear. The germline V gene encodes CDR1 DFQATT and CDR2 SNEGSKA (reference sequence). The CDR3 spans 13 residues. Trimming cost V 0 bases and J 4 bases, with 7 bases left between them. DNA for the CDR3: TGCAGTGCTAGAGATAGGCAGAAAAACATTCAGTACTTC. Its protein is CSARDRQKNIQYF.

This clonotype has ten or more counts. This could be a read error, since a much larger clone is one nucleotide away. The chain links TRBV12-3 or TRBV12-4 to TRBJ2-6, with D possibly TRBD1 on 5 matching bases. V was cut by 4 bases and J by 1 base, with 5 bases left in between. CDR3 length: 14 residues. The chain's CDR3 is CASSYRSGANVLTF. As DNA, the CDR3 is TGTGCCAGCAGTTACAGGTCTGGGGCCAACGTCCTGACTTTC.

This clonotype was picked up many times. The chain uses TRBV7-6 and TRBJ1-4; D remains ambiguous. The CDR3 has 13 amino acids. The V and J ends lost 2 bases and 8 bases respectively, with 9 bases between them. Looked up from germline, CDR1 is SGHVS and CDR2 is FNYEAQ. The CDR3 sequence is CASSLSIEEKLFF. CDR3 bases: TGTGCCAGCAGCTTAAGCATAGAAGAAAAACTGTTTTTT. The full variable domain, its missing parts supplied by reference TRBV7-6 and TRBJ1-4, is GAGVSQSPRYKVTKRGQDVALRCDPISGHVSLYWYRQALGQGPEFLTYFNYEAQQDKSGLPNDRFSAERPEGSISTLTIQRTEQRDSAMYRCASSLSIEEKLFFGSGTQLSVL.

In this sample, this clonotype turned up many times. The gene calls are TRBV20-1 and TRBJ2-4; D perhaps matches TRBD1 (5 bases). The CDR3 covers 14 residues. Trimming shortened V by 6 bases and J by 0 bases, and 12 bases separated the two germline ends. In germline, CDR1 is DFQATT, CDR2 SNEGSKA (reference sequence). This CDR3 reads CSALDRLAKNIQYF. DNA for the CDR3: TGCAGTGCCCTAGACAGACTAGCCAAAAACATTCAGTACTTC.

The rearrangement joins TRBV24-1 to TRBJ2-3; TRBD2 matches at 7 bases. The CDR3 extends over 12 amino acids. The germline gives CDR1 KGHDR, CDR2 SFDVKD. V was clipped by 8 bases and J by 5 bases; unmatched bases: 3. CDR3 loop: CATMGGEDTQYF. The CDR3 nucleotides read TGTGCCACCATGGGGGGGGAAGATACGCAGTATTTT.

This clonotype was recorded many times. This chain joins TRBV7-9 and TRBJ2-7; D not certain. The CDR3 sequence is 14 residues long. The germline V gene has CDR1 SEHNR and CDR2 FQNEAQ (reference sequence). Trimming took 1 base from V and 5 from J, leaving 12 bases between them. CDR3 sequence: CASSLVWGIHEQYF. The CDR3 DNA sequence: TGTGCCAGCAGCTTAGTCTGGGGAATCCACGAGCAGTACTTC.